One sample yielded the 6 T cell receptor beta chains listed below, sequenced in a study of regulatory T cells in long-lasting Graves disease. Construction of the TCR beta libraries employed iRepertoire HTBI primers in conjunction with Arm-PCR of CDR3 regions. MiXCR, run by TCRdb on the multiplex PCR reads, gives a single entry per CDR3 protein. Of about 330,000 distinct CDR3 sequences in the sample, 15% to 20% were seen once. As for time point: newly diagnosed GD, antithyroid drugs for less than 3 months. The authors made the TCR library using RNA they extracted from PBMCs. Separately, the same data were catalogued under a study of T cells in Graves' hyperthyroidism and ophthalmopathy.

Sequenced material: peripheral blood mononuclear cells (PBMCs), taken at new diagnosis, from a patient treated with antithyroid drugs. These receptors were collected from a woman aged 18-35 years with Graves disease.

This clonotype appeared a few times. This sequence joins TRBV20-1 and TRBJ2-3; D assignment may be TRBD1 or TRBD2 (6 bases each). V was shortened by 1 base and J by 6 bases, with 14 bases between the two germline ends. CDR3 length: 14 residues. The germline V gene has CDR1 DFQATT and CDR2 SNEGSKA (reference sequence). The CDR3 sequence: CSARAPRGGDTQYF. The CDR3 nucleotides are TGCAGTGCTAGAGCCCCGCGAGGGGGGGATACGCAGTATTTT.

This chain joins TRBV7-2 and TRBJ2-6, with D perhaps being TRBD1 or TRBD2 (5 bases each). Trimming stripped 2 bases from V and 0 bases from J, with 17 bases between. Germline V gives CDR1 SGHTA, CDR2 FQGNSA. The CDR3 loop spans 19 amino acids. The CDR3 DNA is TGTGCCAGCAGCTTATTTGGCCGGGGCGCCTCCTCTGGGGCCAACGTCCTGACTTTC. Amino acids: CASSLFGRGASSGANVLTF.

In its sample, this clonotype was seen many times. This rearrangement joins TRBV3-1 to TRBJ2-5; 13 nucleotides line up with TRBD2. V lost 0 bases and J lost 6; bases outside the gene matches: 4. The V gene's germline CDR1 is LGHDT and CDR2 YNNKEL (reference sequence). The CDR3 has 16 residues. The CDR3 nucleotides are TGTGCCAGCAGCCAAGAACCGGGACTAGCGGGGCAGACCCAGTACTTC. As protein: CASSQEPGLAGQTQYF.

The sample holds many counts of this clonotype. The chain links TRBV7-9 to TRBJ1-1, with a possible D match to TRBD1 (5 bases). This CDR3 contains 14 residues. Germline CDR1 is SEHNR and CDR2 is FQNEAQ (reference sequence). Trimming pared 6 bases from V and 1 base from J, leaving 12 bases between. The CDR3 coding sequence is TGTGCCAGCAGGAGAAATACAGGGAACACTGAAGCTTTCTTT. Translated: CASRRNTGNTEAFF.

J is TRBJ1-4 and V is TRBV20-1; TRBD1 might be the D (5 bases). The V gene's germline CDR1 is DFQATT and CDR2 SNEGSKA (reference sequence). The V gene lost 5 bases and the J gene lost 7 bases, with 11 bases spanning the gap. The CDR3 has 12 amino acids. CDR3 sequence (DNA): TGCAGTGCTTTCCGGGGGAGTGAAAAACTGTTTTTT. Protein product: CSAFRGSEKLFF.

This clonotype was seen at least ten times. CDR3 nucleotide sequence: TGTGCCAGCAGTATCATAAGCGGGGGCCTATTCTCCTACGAGCAGTACTTC. This sequence encodes CASSIISGGLFSYEQYF. The chain carries TRBV28 and TRBJ2-7, with 8 bases that match TRBD2. Germline V lookup: CDR1 MDHEN, CDR2 SYDVKM. The junction had 12 bases not matched to a gene; V was cut back by 5 bases and J by 0 bases. The CDR3 runs 17 residues.